One sample yielded the 2 T cell receptor beta chains listed below, sequenced in a study of blood T cell repertoires in COVID-19. TCRdb's table, derived via immunoSEQ multiplex PCR, lists solely in-frame clones and lacks some. This sample yields approximately 200,000 clones, of which around 84% are seen a single time; approximately 5% belongs to the top ten. The sequenced sample consisted of peripheral blood. These receptor sequences come from a woman aged 55 to 70 who had recovered from COVID-19.

This sequence joins TRBV4-1 and TRBJ1-1; D gene uncertain. The CDR3 length is 18 residues. Per the germline V gene, CDR1 is MGHRA and CDR2 is YSYEKL. V was pared by 4 bases and J by 0 bases, with 21 bases between. In DNA form, the CDR3 reads TGCGCCAGCAGCCCTATGGGATTCGGTGACGGGATGAACACTGAAGCTTTCTTT. Translating it yields CASSPMGFGDGMNTEAFF.

The V and J genes are TRBV18 and TRBJ1-3; D unresolved. The CDR3 has 14 residues. Germline CDR1 reads KGHSH; CDR2 reads LQKENI. V was shortened by 6 bases and J by 1 base, with 10 bases between the two germline ends. CDR3 amino acids: CASSERESGNTIYF. CDR3 coding DNA: TGTGCCAGCTCCGAGAGAGAATCTGGAAACACCATATATTTT.